Listed here are 14 T cell receptor beta chains from one sample, sequenced in a study of human T cells and chemical hapten exposure. TCRdb re-called the RACE reads through MiXCR, storing one row per CDR3 protein. Here the sample spans more than 110,000 distinct CDR3 sequences, 12% being singletons. Noted time point: patch test 2, 6 weeks after DPC sensitization. Treatment in this sample: therapeutic diphenylcyclopropenone sensitization with weekly scalp DPC. Specimen: whole blood, collected in connection with sensitization to the hapten diphenylcyclopropenone (DPC). Receptor source: a woman aged 50 to 60 with alopecia areata. Some clones in this sample may be carry-over from other donors' samples.

The chain is built from TRBV7-2 and TRBJ1-5; D might be TRBD1 (5 bases). The V and J ends lost 1 base and 7 bases respectively, with 14 bases between them. CDR3 length: 15 residues. Germline V gene data show CDR1 as SGHTA and CDR2 as FQGNSA. CDR3 coding DNA: TGTGCCAGCAGCTTAGGGCTGGGGGTTGAACAGCCCCAGCATTTT. This gives the protein CASSLGLGVEQPQHF.

The chain carries TRBV30 and TRBJ1-3, with 8 bases aligning to TRBD1. Trimming at V came to 1 base and at J to 0 bases, leaving 11 bases not matched to a gene. CDR1 and CDR2 (germline): GTSNPN, SVGIG (reference sequence). This CDR3 contains 18 residues. CDR3 loop: CAWSEAGGYQNSGNTIYF. CDR3 DNA sequence: TGTGCCTGGAGTGAAGCAGGGGGCTACCAGAACTCTGGAAACACCATATATTTT. Supplemented by reference TRBV30 and TRBJ1-3, the full variable domain reads SQTIHQWPATLVQPVGSPLSLECTVEGTSNPNLYWYRQAAGRGLQLLFYSVGIGQISSEVPQNLSASRPQDRQFILSSKKLLLSDSGFYLCAWSEAGGYQNSGNTIYFGEGSWLTVV.

The CDR3 nucleotides read TGTGCCAGCAGTTACCTGGACAGGGGGGGTGGCTACACCTTC. Residues: CASSYLDRGGGYTF. The chain links TRBV6-5 to TRBJ1-2; TRBD1 agrees at 10 bases. Per germline, CDR1 MNHEY and CDR2 SVGAGI. The CDR3 loop spans 14 amino acids. The V gene end was trimmed by 2 bases and the J gene end by 7 bases; junction bases not matched to a gene: 4.

The chain is built from TRBV3-1 and TRBJ2-4, with TRBD2 matching 12 bases. With V trimmed by 2 bases and J by 8 bases, 10 bases remained unmatched. The CDR3 runs to 17 residues. Germline V CDR1 and CDR2: LGHDT, YNNKEL (reference sequence). This chain's CDR3 is CASSQWTSGKRSDIQYF. CDR3 DNA sequence: TGTGCCAGCAGCCAATGGACTAGCGGGAAACGATCGGACATTCAGTACTTC.

The chain combines TRBV18 with TRBJ2-3, with D possibly being TRBD2 (5 bases). The CDR3 length is 13 residues. Trimming removed 3 bases at V and 5 bases at J, with 9 bases between. Germline V gives CDR1 KGHSH, CDR2 LQKENI. The CDR3 loop reads CASSPGAGDTQYF. In DNA form, the CDR3 reads TGTGCCAGCTCACCGGGCGCGGGAGATACGCAGTATTTT.

This clonotype was seen at least ten times. The CDR3 is CASSFPTGGDYGYTF. The CDR3 DNA follows: TGTGCCAGCAGCTTCCCTACAGGGGGCGACTATGGCTACACCTTC. This chain connects TRBV5-4 to TRBJ1-2; 9 nucleotides line up with TRBD1. With V trimmed by 2 bases and J by 3 bases, 5 bases remained unmatched. Germline CDR1 SGHNT, CDR2 YYREEE (reference sequence). This CDR3 contains 15 residues.

This clonotype was counted at least ten times. This chain connects TRBV12-3 or TRBV12-4 to TRBJ1-1; TRBD1 matches at 9 bases. The CDR3 has 15 amino acids. Trimming took 10 bases from V and 5 from J; bases not matched to a gene: 14. This chain's CDR3 is CATRRMTGGGTEAFF. As DNA, the CDR3 is TGTGCCACCCGACGAATGACAGGGGGGGGGACTGAAGCTTTCTTT.

This clonotype was observed a few times. This sequence joins TRBV4-3 and TRBJ1-4; TRBD1 is a possible D gene (5 bases). Germline V gene lookup returns CDR1 LGHNA and CDR2 YSLEER. Between the trimmed V and J ends, which lost 3 bases and 8 bases, there was a span of 16 bases. The CDR3 contains 15 residues. The CDR3 DNA sequence: TGCGCCAGCAGCCAGAGTTGGGGGGTCGGGGAAAAACTGTTTTTT. This sequence encodes CASSQSWGVGEKLFF.

The sample holds a few counts of this clonotype. The rearrangement joins TRBV20-1 to TRBJ2-1; the match to TRBD2 covers 13 bases. This CDR3 is built from 15 residues. V dropped 0 bases and J dropped 6; count of bases not matched to a gene: 2. Looked up from germline, CDR1 is DFQATT and CDR2 is SNEGSKA (reference sequence). The CDR3 sequence: CSARELAGGPNEQFF. The CDR3 DNA sequence: TGCAGTGCTAGAGAACTAGCGGGAGGGCCCAATGAGCAGTTCTTC.

This clonotype was found many times. This chain joins TRBV21-1 and TRBJ1-6; TRBD1 reflects the table's D call only, with no check against the DNA. TRBV21-1 is noted as a pseudogene. The CDR3 extends over 18 amino acids. The CDR3 DNA sequence: TGTGCCAGCAGCAAAGTCCCAGGGAGAGCTTCCTATAATTCACCCCTCCACTTT. Its translation: CASSKVPGRASYNSPLHF.

V is TRBV20-1 and J is TRBJ2-3; TRBD1 matches at 8 bases. V trimming: 6 bases; J trimming: 9 bases; junction bases outside the gene matches: 5. The V gene's germline CDR1 is DFQATT and CDR2 SNEGSKA (reference sequence). The CDR3 consists of 11 residues. CDR3 sequence reads: CSAPRTGTQYF. The CDR3, as DNA: TGCAGTGCGCCGCGGACAGGGACGCAGTATTTT.

V usage is TRBV7-8 and J usage is TRBJ2-2, with D possibly TRBD1 on 5 matching bases. Per germline, CDR1 SGHVS and CDR2 FQNEAQ. The germline V and J ends were trimmed by 4 bases and 3 bases, with 6 bases remaining between them. CDR3 length: 13 amino acids. DNA of the CDR3: TGTGCCAGCAGCTCGACAGACACCGGGGAGCTGTTTTTT. Protein: CASSSTDTGELFF.

This clonotype was seen a handful of times. The J gene is TRBJ2-1, the V gene TRBV6-2 or TRBV6-3; D gene unclear. Trimming took 2 bases from V and 10 from J, leaving 9 bases between them. The CDR3 loop spans 12 amino acids. Per the germline V gene, CDR1 is MNHEY and CDR2 is SVGEGT. CDR3 in DNA: TGTGCCAGCAGTTACAGCCTTCGAGAGCAGTTCTTC. Amino acids: CASSYSLREQFF.

The CDR3 is CASSFGQHTDTQYF. The CDR3 nucleotides read TGTGCCAGCAGTTTTGGTCAGCACACAGATACGCAGTATTTT. V usage is TRBV27 and J usage is TRBJ2-3; D gene unclear. The V end lost 3 bases, the J end lost 2 bases, and 9 bases lay between the germline ends. CDR1 is MNHEY, CDR2 SMNVEV, per germline (reference sequence). The CDR3 consists of 14 residues.